The 4 T cell receptor beta chains presented below share a single source sample, sequenced in a study of regulatory T cells in long-lasting Graves disease. Documented time point: persistent/refractory GD, antithyroid drugs over 5 years with positive TRAb. From PBMCs, RNA was extracted and then used to make the TCR library. Arm-PCR of CDR3 regions and iRepertoire HTBI primers were the basis on which TCR beta libraries were built. TCRdb reprocessed the multiplex PCR reads via MiXCR and lists one record per CDR3 protein. The data contain some 280,000 distinct CDR3 sequences, 22% of them singletons. Sequenced material: peripheral blood mononuclear cells (PBMCs), taken when the disease was refractory, from a patient treated with antithyroid drugs. Source of these receptors: a female donor with Graves disease.

The CDR3: CASSWGGEGETQYF. The CDR3 bases are TGTGCCAGCAGCTGGGGGGGAGAGGGAGAGACCCAGTACTTC. The chain recombines TRBV11-2 with TRBJ2-5; the match to TRBD2 covers 7 bases. The V gene end was trimmed by 4 bases and the J gene end by 4 bases; junction bases not matched to a gene: 6. Per germline, CDR1 SGHAT and CDR2 FQNNGV. This CDR3 has 14 amino acids.

V gene TRBV7-9 combines with J gene TRBJ1-2; TRBD1 matches at 10 bases. The V segment lost 1 base and the J segment 3 bases; nucleotides outside the gene matches: 2. The CDR3 loop spans 15 amino acids. CDR1 is SEHNR and CDR2 is FQNEAQ in the germline V gene (reference sequence). The CDR3 coding sequence is TGTGCCAGCAGCTTAGGACAGGGGGCATACTATGGCTACACCTTC. Residues: CASSLGQGAYYGYTF.

This clonotype was counted at least ten times. The chain employs TRBV30 and TRBJ2-2; D is uncertain. Trimming took off 3 bases at V and 1 base at J, with 12 bases between the two ends. This CDR3 comprises 15 residues. The germline V gene has CDR1 GTSNPN and CDR2 SVGIG (reference sequence). CDR3 DNA: TGTGCCTGGAGCGCTACCACGGGGAACACCGGGGAGCTGTTTTTT. This sequence encodes CAWSATTGNTGELFF. The variable domain in full, completed from reference TRBV30 and TRBJ2-2, reads SQTIHQWPATLVQPVGSPLSLECTVEGTSNPNLYWYRQAAGRGLQLLFYSVGIGQISSEVPQNLSASRPQDRQFILSSKKLLLSDSGFYLCAWSATTGNTGELFFGEGSRLTVL.

This clonotype was detected ten times or more. This chain uses TRBV3-1 with TRBJ2-7; D is unclear. Germline values: CDR1 LGHDT, CDR2 YNNKEL (reference sequence). This CDR3 spans 14 amino acids. V was clipped by 0 bases and J by 0 bases, with 6 bases between them. In DNA, the CDR3 is TGTGCCAGCAGCCAAGATCCGGTCTCCTACGAGCAGTACTTC. Its translation is CASSQDPVSYEQYF.